This T cell receptor (beta chain) is from a study of T cells in Graves' hyperthyroidism and ophthalmopathy. Ophthalmopathy cases met thresholds of Clinical Activity Score at least 3, NOSPECS grade at least 4 and duration under 3 months. Lactation, pregnancy, other autoimmune disease or uncontrolled infection excluded patients. RNA transcripts gave rise to amplified TCR beta CDR3 regions. RT-PCR in the first round (using the HTBI primer set) targeted the TCR CDR3. TCRdb reprocessed the multiplex PCR reads via MiXCR and lists one record per CDR3 protein. Among approximately 300,000 distinct CDR3 sequences listed, approximately 15% were seen once. This clonotype was counted ten times or more. Its antigen remains unidentified. Study results and caveats: In the analysis, a 13 V-J model separated ophthalmopathy from stable hyperthyroidism. Most thyroid-expanded clonotypes above 0.001 were also found in blood.

V was cut by 5 bases and J by 7 bases, with 12 bases left in between. The CDR3 has 13 amino acids. Specimen: blood. The V call is TRBV12-3 or TRBV12-4, the J call TRBJ1-5; D is ambiguous. The TCR originated in an older woman with Graves' ophthalmopathy. In DNA form, the CDR3 reads TGTGCCAGCAGTCGGCGGCCAGGCCAGCCCCAGCATTTT. It yields the protein CASSRRPGQPQHF.